Listed below are T cell receptor beta chains from one sample, sequenced in a study of blood T cell repertoires in COVID-19. Profiled with immunoSEQ multiplex PCR; TCRdb holds only in-frame clones, not every one. In the table there are fewer than 70,000 clones, almost 80% of which are singletons. Sequencing input: peripheral blood. The origin of the receptors is a man aged 60 to 75 with acute or convalescent COVID-19. Each CDR3 is given with its conserved first and last residue. A D gene is named only where the DNA matches it firmly. The listing skips clone size in some rows; elsewhere it reads once, few, many or a size class.

>TRBJ2-1|TRBD1|TRBV5-5|.
TGTGCCAGCGACCGTACAGGGGGGTACAATGAGCAGTTCTTC
CASDRTGGYNEQFF
>TRBJ1-2|TRBD1|TRBV28|.
TGTGCCACTATTCCGGGACAGGGGGCCGGTGGCTACACCTTC
CATIPGQGAGGYTF
>TRBJ2-7|.|TRBV12-3/TRBV12-4|.
TGTGCCAGCAGTTTACTACAGGCCTACGAGCAGTACTTC
CASSLLQAYEQYF
>TRBJ1-2|.|TRBV5-1|.
TGCGCCAGCAGCAGGGAGGGGCCTCGTGGGGGCTATGGCTACACCTTC
CASSREGPRGGYGYTF
>TRBJ2-7|.|TRBV2|.
TGTGCCAGCAGTGGTACCCCGGGGTACGAGCAGTACTTC
CASSGTPGYEQYF
>TRBJ1-3|.|TRBV10-3|once
TGTGCCATTGGGCCTCCCGGAAACACCATATATTTT
CAIGPPGNTIYF
>TRBJ1-5|.|TRBV12-3/TRBV12-4|.
TGTGCCAGCAGTTTGTCCAGGAATCAGCCCCAGCATTTT
CASSLSRNQPQHF
>TRBJ1-2|TRBD1|TRBV7-9|.
TGTGCCAGCAGCCTGGGACAGGGGCAGGAGGGCTACACCTTC
CASSLGQGQEGYTF
>TRBJ1-1|.|TRBV19|.
TGTGCCACAAAGGCTGGAGCGAACACTGAAGCTTTCTTT
CATKAGANTEAFF
>TRBJ1-1|.|TRBV18|.
TGTGCCAGCTCGGCGACGGGTTTCGACACTGAAGCTTTCTTT
CASSATGFDTEAFF